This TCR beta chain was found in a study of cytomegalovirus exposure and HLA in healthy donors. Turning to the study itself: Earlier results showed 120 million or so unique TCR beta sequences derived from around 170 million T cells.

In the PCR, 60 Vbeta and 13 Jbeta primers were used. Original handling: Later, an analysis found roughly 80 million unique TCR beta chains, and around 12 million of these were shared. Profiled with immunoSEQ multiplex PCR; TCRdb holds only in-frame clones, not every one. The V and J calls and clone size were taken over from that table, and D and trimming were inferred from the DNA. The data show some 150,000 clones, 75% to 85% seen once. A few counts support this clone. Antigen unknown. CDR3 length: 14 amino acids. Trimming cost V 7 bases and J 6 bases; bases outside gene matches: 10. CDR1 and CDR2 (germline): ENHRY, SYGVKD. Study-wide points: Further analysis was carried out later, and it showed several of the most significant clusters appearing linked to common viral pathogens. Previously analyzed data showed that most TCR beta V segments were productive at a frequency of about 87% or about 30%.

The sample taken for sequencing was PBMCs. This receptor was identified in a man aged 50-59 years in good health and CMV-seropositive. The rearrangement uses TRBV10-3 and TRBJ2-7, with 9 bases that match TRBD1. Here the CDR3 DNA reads TGTGCCATCAAACCAGGACAGGGGAGAGGCGAGCAGTACTTC. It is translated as CAIKPGQGRGEQYF.